Below are 13 T cell receptor beta chains sequenced from a single sample in a study of vaccination effects on CD4 cells after COVID-19. Repertoires were generated with immunoSEQ multiplex PCR, while TCRdb's copy carries only in-frame clones and drops some. The sample contains tens of thousands of clones, 65% to 80% of which appear only once. Ahead of sequencing, the ViraFEST assay grew antigen-specific CD4+ T cells using viral peptide pools. When roughly eleven days of culture had elapsed, CD4+ T cells were isolated. Convalescent patients had PCR-confirmed SARS-CoV-2 infection between March and December 2020. No cognate antigen is known for these TCRs. Sequenced material: CD4+ T cells from PBMCs cultured with HIV peptides, taken before COVID-19 vaccination. Subset in this sample: HIV-1 Nef peptide pool negative control/reference culture. The receptors here all came from a human donor who had a prior SARS-CoV-2 infection.

The rearrangement links TRBV5-1 to TRBJ1-2; D perhaps matches TRBD1 (6 bases). The CDR3 totals 16 residues. V lost 0 bases, J lost 8 bases, and 20 bases lay in between. Germline V gene lookup returns CDR1 SGHRS and CDR2 YFSETQ. CDR3 residues: CASSLGTASMFGGYTF. In nucleotides, the CDR3 is TGCGCCAGCAGCTTGGGGACAGCCTCGATGTTTGGCGGCTACACCTTC.

V gene TRBV5-6 combines with J gene TRBJ2-1; D is unclear. Trimming shortened V by 2 bases and J by 4 bases, and 1 base separated the two germline ends. Germline values: CDR1 SGHDT, CDR2 YYEEEE. CDR3 length equals 11 residues. CDR3 protein: CASSFYNEQFF. DNA for the CDR3: TGTGCCAGCAGCTTTTACAATGAGCAGTTCTTC.

This clone was observed a few times. The chain employs TRBV11-3 and TRBJ2-6; no reliable D call. The V gene's germline CDR1 is SGHNT and CDR2 YENEEA. Trimming took 3 bases from V and 0 from J, leaving 9 bases between them. This CDR3 is built from 16 residues. In nucleotides, the CDR3 is TGTGCCAGCAGCTTCTATGGGAACTCTGGGGCCAACGTCCTGACTTTC. Residues: CASSFYGNSGANVLTF.

This clone was picked up one time. The chain employs TRBV6-1 and TRBJ2-3, with unresolved D. V lost 3 bases and J 10 bases, leaving 11 bases between the germline ends. CDR1 is MNHNS, CDR2 SASEGT, per germline. This CDR3 has 12 residues. The CDR3 coding sequence is TGTGCCAGCAGTGATATTAGCATCGCGCAGTATTTT. Translating gives CASSDISIAQYF.

This clone appeared a few times. The rearrangement links TRBV2 to TRBJ2-2, with a possible D match to TRBD2 (5 bases). The CDR3 sequence is 15 residues long. The V end lost 6 bases, the J end lost 1 base, and 12 bases lay between the germline ends. CDR1 and CDR2 (germline): SNHLY, FYNNEI. For the CDR3, the DNA is TGTGCCAGCAGCAAACTCGCGGGGAACACCGGGGAGCTGTTTTTT. This sequence encodes CASSKLAGNTGELFF.

The chain recombines TRBV6-1 with TRBJ2-3; D possibly corresponds to TRBD2 (7 bases). With 2 bases removed from V and 0 bases from J, the gap between germline ends came to 12 bases. The CDR3 extends over 16 amino acids. Germline-derived CDR1 and CDR2 are MNHNS and SASEGT. The CDR3 here is CASSERGGVSTDTQYF. The DNA of the CDR3 is TGTGCCAGCAGTGAACGAGGGGGGGTTAGCACAGATACGCAGTATTTT.

This clone was found a few times. The V gene is TRBV4-2, the J gene TRBJ2-1; D is possibly TRBD1 (6 bases). CDR1 and CDR2 from the germline V gene are LGHNA and YNFKEQ. The CDR3 extends over 19 amino acids. The ends were cut back, 4 bases at V and 0 bases at J, with 22 bases in the middle. CDR3 loop: CASSRVQRDTLSSYNEQFF. The CDR3 DNA sequence: TGTGCCAGCAGCCGAGTCCAACGGGACACCCTGAGCTCCTACAATGAGCAGTTCTTC.

This clone has more than one count but fewer than ten. The chain joins TRBV18 to TRBJ1-2, with D hard to call. Germline loops: CDR1 KGHSH, CDR2 LQKENI. The CDR3 runs 14 residues. The V end was cut by 2 bases, the J end by 1 base, with 8 bases between. This CDR3 reads CASSPGLDNYGYTF. The DNA of the CDR3 is TGTGCCAGCTCACCAGGGCTGGATAACTATGGCTACACCTTC.

The chain uses TRBV4-2 and TRBJ2-7; TRBD2 agrees at 7 bases. CDR3 size: 11 residues. Germline V gene sequence: CDR1 LGHNA, CDR2 YNFKEQ. Germline trimming cut 4 bases from V and 6 bases from J; bases unmatched to any gene: 0. DNA for the CDR3: TGTGCCAGCAGCCGGGGGGGCGAGCAGTACTTC. It yields the protein CASSRGGEQYF.

The chain has TRBV7-2 and TRBJ2-5; D gene ambiguous. Germline V gene data show CDR1 as SGHTA and CDR2 as FQGNSA. Trimming took off 1 base at V and 4 bases at J, with 13 bases between the two ends. The CDR3 contains 15 residues. The CDR3 region is CASSLGAAGRETQYF. DNA for the CDR3: TGTGCCAGCAGCTTAGGGGCGGCCGGCAGAGAGACCCAGTACTTC.

This clone appeared a few times. The chain is built from TRBV28 and TRBJ2-5, with D perhaps TRBD2 (5 bases). The CDR3 length is 15 residues. Germline V lookup: CDR1 MDHEN, CDR2 SYDVKM. The V gene lost 7 bases and the J gene lost 2 bases, with 17 bases spanning the gap. The CDR3 region is CASNQRGGGQETQYF. The DNA for the CDR3 is TGTGCCAGCAATCAAAGAGGCGGAGGACAAGAGACCCAGTACTTC.

V is TRBV6-5 and J is TRBJ2-7; D may be TRBD1 or TRBD2 (5 bases each). This CDR3 has 14 amino acids. The V end was cut by 8 bases, the J end by 2 bases, with 16 bases between. CDR1 and CDR2 (germline): MNHEY, SVGAGI. CDR3 nucleotide sequence: TGTGCCAGCCGCGGATCGGGGCGGACCTACGAGCAGTACTTC. It is translated as CASRGSGRTYEQYF.

This rearrangement joins TRBV28 to TRBJ2-7; D perhaps matches TRBD2 (6 bases). The germline V and J ends were trimmed by 3 bases and 3 bases, with 12 bases remaining between them. This CDR3 is built from 14 residues. The germline gives CDR1 MDHEN, CDR2 SYDVKM. CDR3 residues: CASSFSRGFYEQYF. The CDR3 DNA reads as TGTGCCAGCAGTTTTTCTCGGGGGTTCTACGAGCAGTACTTC.